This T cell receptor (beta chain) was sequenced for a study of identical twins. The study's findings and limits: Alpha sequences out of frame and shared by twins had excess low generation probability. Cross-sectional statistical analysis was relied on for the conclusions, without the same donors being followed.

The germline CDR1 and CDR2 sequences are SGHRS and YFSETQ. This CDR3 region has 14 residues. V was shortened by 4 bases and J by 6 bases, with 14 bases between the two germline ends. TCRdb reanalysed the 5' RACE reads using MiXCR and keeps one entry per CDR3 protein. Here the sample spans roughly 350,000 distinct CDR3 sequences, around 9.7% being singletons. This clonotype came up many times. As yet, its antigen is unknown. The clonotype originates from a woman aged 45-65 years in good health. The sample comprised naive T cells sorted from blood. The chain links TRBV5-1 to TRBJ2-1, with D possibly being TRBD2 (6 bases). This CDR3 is CASSPGVLGNEQFF. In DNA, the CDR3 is TGCGCCAGCAGCCCGGGGGTGCTAGGCAATGAGCAGTTCTTC. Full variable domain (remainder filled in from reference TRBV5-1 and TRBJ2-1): KAGVTQTPRYLIKTRGQQVTLSCSPISGHRSVSWYQQTPGQGLQFLFEYFSETQRNKGNFPGRFSGRQFSNSRSEMNVSTLELGDSALYLCASSPGVLGNEQFFGPGTRLTVL.